This is a list of T cell receptor beta chains from one sample in a study of immune evolution from preneoplasia to lung adenocarcinoma. The repertoire was sequenced with immunoSEQ multiplex PCR; TCRdb's copy has only in-frame clones and lacks some. The sample carries roughly 4,800 clones, approximately 83% recorded once. The sample taken for sequencing was FFPE atypical adenomatous hyperplasia tissue from the lung. The receptor set was obtained from a person aged 65 to 85 with lung adenocarcinoma. CDR3s include the opening cysteine and the closing phenylalanine or tryptophan. D genes are given only for firm matches. Not every row has a clone size; where given, it reads once, few, many or a size class.

V: TRBV30
D: TRBD2
J: TRBJ2-2
size: NA
CDR3: CAWRPAGGLTGELFF
DNA: TGTGCCTGGAGGCCAGCGGGAGGGCTCACCGGGGAGCTGTTTTTT

V: TRBV28
D: TRBD1
J: TRBJ2-3
size: NA
CDR3: CASRVGQASTDTQYF
DNA: TGTGCCAGCAGAGTGGGACAGGCTAGCACAGATACGCAGTATTTT

V: TRBV6-1
D: NA
J: TRBJ2-7
size: NA
CDR3: CASSNRDDSYEQYF
DNA: TGTGCCAGCAGTAACCGGGACGACTCCTACGAGCAGTACTTC

V: TRBV27
D: NA
J: TRBJ2-2
size: NA
CDR3: CASRTVNTGELFF
DNA: TGTGCCAGCAGGACGGTGAACACCGGGGAGCTGTTTTTT

V: TRBV14
D: NA
J: TRBJ1-1
size: NA
CDR3: CASSQGGASNTEAFF
DNA: TGTGCCAGCAGCCAAGGGGGCGCGTCGAACACTGAAGCTTTCTTT

V: TRBV11-2
D: NA
J: TRBJ2-5
size: NA
CDR3: CASSLQGLEETQYF
DNA: TGTGCCAGCAGCTTACAAGGGCTGGAAGAGACCCAGTACTTC

V: TRBV19
D: TRBD2
J: TRBJ2-3
size: NA
CDR3: CASSSRTSGKKHDTQYF
DNA: TGTGCCAGTAGCAGTCGGACTAGCGGTAAAAAGCATGATACGCAGTATTTT

V: TRBV7-2
D: TRBD2
J: TRBJ2-1
size: NA
CDR3: CASSLTSGVVNEQFF
DNA: TGTGCCAGCAGCTTGACTAGCGGGGTAGTAAATGAGCAGTTCTTC

V: TRBV5-1
D: NA
J: TRBJ2-2
size: NA
CDR3: CASSLDGGANTGELFF
DNA: TGCGCCAGCAGCTTGGATGGCGGGGCGAACACCGGGGAGCTGTTTTTT

V: TRBV14
D: TRBD2
J: TRBJ2-7
size: few
CDR3: CASSQGGLAGVSYEQYF
DNA: TGTGCCAGCAGCCAAGGGGGACTAGCGGGAGTGTCCTACGAGCAGTACTTC

V: TRBV11-3
D: NA
J: TRBJ2-1
size: NA
CDR3: CASSLGGGSYNEQFF
DNA: TGTGCCAGCAGCTTAGGTGGGGGCTCCTACAATGAGCAGTTCTTC

V: TRBV5-1
D: NA
J: TRBJ2-1
size: NA
CDR3: CASSPWRDSYNEQFF
DNA: TGCGCCAGCAGCCCGTGGCGGGACAGCTACAATGAGCAGTTCTTC

V: TRBV14
D: TRBD1
J: TRBJ1-4
size: once
CDR3: CASSLHWDRDEKLFF
DNA: TGTGCCAGCAGCCTACATTGGGACAGGGATGAAAAACTGTTTTTT

V: TRBV9
D: TRBD1
J: TRBJ2-1
size: NA
CDR3: CASSSGTVYNEQFF
DNA: TGTGCCAGCAGCTCCGGGACAGTCTACAATGAGCAGTTCTTC

V: TRBV29-1
D: TRBD1
J: TRBJ1-1
size: few
CDR3: CSVGQGTEAFF
DNA: TGCAGCGTTGGACAGGGGACTGAAGCTTTCTTT

V: TRBV11-3
D: NA
J: TRBJ2-7
size: NA
CDR3: CASSPKGEIYEQYF
DNA: TGTGCCAGCAGCCCGAAGGGGGAAATTTACGAGCAGTACTTC

V: TRBV19
D: TRBD1
J: TRBJ1-2
size: NA
CDR3: CASSTDRGLSGYTF
DNA: TGTGCCAGTAGTACGGACAGGGGGCTTAGTGGCTACACCTTC

V: TRBV10-3
D: TRBD2
J: TRBJ2-3
size: once
CDR3: CAISQREGTSTDTQYF
DNA: TGTGCCATCAGCCAGCGGGAGGGCACTAGCACAGATACGCAGTATTTT

V: TRBV30
D: NA
J: TRBJ2-7
size: NA
CDR3: CAWTEGGTITREQYF
DNA: TGTGCCTGGACCGAGGGGGGGACTATTACGAGGGAGCAGTACTTC

V: TRBV27
D: TRBD1
J: TRBJ2-4
size: NA
CDR3: CASSPTDRGHIQYF
DNA: TGTGCCAGCAGTCCGACAGACAGGGGACACATTCAGTACTTC

V: TRBV11-2
D: NA
J: TRBJ1-2
size: NA
CDR3: CASSLDPTGTPGYTF
DNA: TGTGCCAGCAGCTTAGATCCCACAGGGACCCCTGGCTACACCTTC

V: TRBV2
D: TRBD2
J: TRBJ2-5
size: NA
CDR3: CASRALTSRETQYF
DNA: TGTGCCAGCAGGGCCTTGACTAGCAGGGAGACCCAGTACTTC

V: TRBV12-5
D: TRBD2
J: TRBJ2-1
size: NA
CDR3: CASVPGASGDNEQFF
DNA: TGTGCTAGTGTCCCTGGGGCTAGCGGGGACAATGAGCAGTTCTTC

V: TRBV5-6
D: NA
J: TRBJ2-2
size: NA
CDR3: CASSFSGTNTGELFF
DNA: TGTGCCAGCAGCTTTAGCGGTACGAACACCGGGGAGCTGTTTTTT

V: TRBV5-1
D: NA
J: TRBJ1-5
size: NA
CDR3: CASSLEGRQPQHF
DNA: TGCGCCAGCAGCTTGGAGGGGCGTCAGCCCCAGCATTTT

V: TRBV6-4
D: TRBD2
J: TRBJ2-1
size: NA
CDR3: CASSDQSWGAGERGEQFF
DNA: TGTGCCAGCAGTGACCAATCTTGGGGAGCGGGAGAAAGAGGTGAGCAGTTCTTC

V: TRBV5-4
D: NA
J: TRBJ2-3
size: NA
CDR3: CASSRVPSTDTQYF
DNA: TGTGCCAGCAGCCGAGTGCCTAGCACAGATACGCAGTATTTT

V: TRBV7-9
D: NA
J: TRBJ1-1
size: NA
CDR3: CASSLTNSLPVAFF
DNA: TGTGCCAGCAGCTTAACTAACAGTCTCCCAGTGGCTTTCTTT

V: TRBV4-1
D: TRBD1
J: TRBJ2-3
size: NA
CDR3: CASSQAGTGGWGSDTQYF
DNA: TGCGCCAGCAGCCAGGCCGGGACAGGGGGATGGGGTTCAGATACGCAGTATTTT

V: TRBV5-1
D: TRBD2
J: TRBJ2-3
size: NA
CDR3: CASSLRSSGSGADTQYF
DNA: TGCGCCAGCAGCTTGCGGTCTAGCGGGAGTGGTGCAGATACGCAGTATTTT

V: TRBV9
D: NA
J: TRBJ1-2
size: NA
CDR3: CASSAIHTRWGYTF
DNA: TGTGCCAGCAGCGCGATTCATACAAGGTGGGGCTACACCTTC

V: TRBV6-6
D: NA
J: TRBJ2-4
size: NA
CDR3: CASREGAQNIQYF
DNA: TGTGCCAGCAGGGAGGGGGCCCAAAACATTCAGTACTTC

V: TRBV29-1
D: NA
J: TRBJ1-2
size: NA
CDR3: CSGKEAQGYGYTF
DNA: TGCAGCGGGAAGGAAGCCCAGGGCTATGGCTACACCTTC

V: TRBV29-1
D: NA
J: TRBJ1-1
size: few
CDR3: CSVKLRKESTEAFF
DNA: TGCAGCGTTAAGTTGAGGAAGGAAAGCACTGAAGCTTTCTTT

V: TRBV7-2
D: NA
J: TRBJ2-3
size: few
CDR3: CASSLEWVADTQYF
DNA: TGTGCCAGCAGCCTGGAGTGGGTAGCAGATACGCAGTATTTT

V: TRBV5-5
D: NA
J: TRBJ1-1
size: NA
CDR3: CASSLDDGTEAFF
DNA: TGTGCCAGCAGCTTGGACGACGGCACTGAAGCTTTCTTT

V: TRBV27
D: NA
J: TRBJ2-7
size: NA
CDR3: CASSRGGWTPVGRNEQYF
DNA: TGTGCCAGCAGTAGGGGGGGATGGACTCCCGTCGGAAGGAACGAGCAGTACTTC

V: TRBV11-3
D: NA
J: TRBJ1-2
size: NA
CDR3: CASSTGLGYGYTF
DNA: TGTGCCAGCAGTACAGGGCTCGGCTATGGCTACACCTTC

V: TRBV5-1
D: TRBD1
J: TRBJ1-2
size: NA
CDR3: CASSTGQVLFDGYTF
DNA: TGCGCCAGCAGCACCGGACAGGTTCTATTCGATGGCTACACCTTC

V: TRBV11-3
D: NA
J: TRBJ1-2
size: NA
CDR3: CASSLGQRYGYTF
DNA: TGTGCCAGCAGCTTAGGACAGAGATATGGCTACACCTTC

V: TRBV7-8
D: NA
J: TRBJ2-1
size: NA
CDR3: CASSLIAGPNEQFF
DNA: TGTGCCAGCAGCTTAATAGCAGGACCCAATGAGCAGTTCTTC

V: TRBV28
D: TRBD1
J: TRBJ1-4
size: once
CDR3: CASSLSGQGGRKLFF
DNA: TGTGCCAGCAGTTTATCAGGGCAGGGGGGGCGGAAACTGTTTTTT

V: TRBV18
D: NA
J: TRBJ2-7
size: NA
CDR3: CASSPEGRGPYEQYF
DNA: TGTGCCAGCTCACCAGAGGGACGAGGGCCCTACGAGCAGTACTTC

V: TRBV11-3
D: NA
J: TRBJ2-2
size: NA
CDR3: CASSVNPNTGELFF
DNA: TGTGCCAGCAGCGTAAATCCAAACACCGGGGAGCTGTTTTTT

V: TRBV27
D: NA
J: TRBJ2-7
size: NA
CDR3: CASSLTDSLGYEQYF
DNA: TGTGCCAGCAGTTTAACAGACAGTTTAGGCTACGAGCAGTACTTC

V: TRBV9
D: TRBD2
J: TRBJ2-3
size: NA
CDR3: CASSVWGGGTDTQYF
DNA: TGTGCCAGCAGCGTATGGGGGGGAGGCACAGATACGCAGTATTTT

V: TRBV6-5
D: NA
J: TRBJ1-5
size: NA
CDR3: CASSLISNQPQHF
DNA: TGTGCCAGCAGCCTGATTAGCAATCAGCCCCAGCATTTT

V: TRBV7-8
D: NA
J: TRBJ1-2
size: NA
CDR3: CASSLAGRDYGYTF
DNA: TGTGCCAGCAGCTTAGCGGGTAGAGACTATGGCTACACCTTC

V: TRBV27
D: NA
J: TRBJ2-1
size: NA
CDR3: CASSFGAGPSSYNEQFF
DNA: TGTGCCAGCAGTTTCGGGGCGGGACCCAGCTCCTACAATGAGCAGTTCTTC

V: TRBV7-9
D: NA
J: TRBJ1-2
size: NA
CDR3: CASSSINYGYTF
DNA: TGTGCCAGCAGCTCCATTAACTATGGCTACACCTTC

V: TRBV5-6
D: NA
J: TRBJ1-5
size: NA
CDR3: CASSLKGLQPQHF
DNA: TGTGCCAGCAGCTTGAAAGGGCTCCAGCCCCAGCATTTT

V: TRBV30
D: NA
J: TRBJ1-1
size: NA
CDR3: CAWSRRGSVGEAFF
DNA: TGTGCCTGGAGTCGTCGGGGGAGCGTCGGGGAAGCTTTCTTT

V: TRBV6-1
D: TRBD1
J: TRBJ2-2
size: NA
CDR3: CASRPRQGNTGELFF
DNA: TGTGCCAGCAGACCAAGACAGGGTAACACCGGGGAGCTGTTTTTT

V: TRBV27
D: TRBD2
J: TRBJ2-5
size: few
CDR3: CASSLLGTIQETQYF
DNA: TGTGCCAGCAGTTTATTGGGGACTATTCAAGAGACCCAGTACTTC

V: TRBV7-9
D: NA
J: TRBJ1-1
size: NA
CDR3: CASDWQGRNTEAFF
DNA: TGTGCCAGCGACTGGCAGGGACGGAACACTGAAGCTTTCTTT

V: TRBV29-1
D: NA
J: TRBJ2-5
size: once
CDR3: CSVAGVVETQYF
DNA: TGCAGCGTTGCAGGGGTGGTGGAGACCCAGTACTTC

V: TRBV9
D: TRBD2
J: TRBJ2-2
size: NA
CDR3: CASSTSGTPRMSGELFF
DNA: TGTGCCAGCAGCACTAGCGGGACCCCGAGGATGTCCGGGGAGCTGTTTTTT